These 29 T cell receptor beta chains came from one sample sequenced in a study of monozygotic twins with inflammatory bowel disease. Reprocessing the 5' RACE reads, TCRdb reports a single entry for every CDR3 protein and omits DNA. With approximately 400,000 distinct CDR3 sequences in the sample, the ten largest clones hold about 2.3%. Sample: blood. These receptor sequences come from a human donor with ulcerative colitis or Crohn's disease, or a healthy co-twin of an affected twin (not recorded which).

This chain uses TRBV20-1 with TRBJ2-7; TCRdb's D call, TRBD2, is unchecked because there is no DNA. Germline V gene data show CDR1 as DFQATT and CDR2 as SNEGSKA (reference sequence). This CDR3 is 12 amino acids long. This CDR3 is CSAESGSSEQYF.

The chain combines TRBV12-3 or TRBV12-4 with TRBJ1-1. The CDR3 is 11 amino acids. The CDR3 sequence: CASSYVTEAFF.

This chain links TRBV10-3 with TRBJ2-7; TCRdb's D call of TRBD1 is untestable without DNA. The CDR3 extends over 15 amino acids. Germline assignment: CDR1 ENHRY and CDR2 SYGVKD. CDR3 sequence: CAISSDSPGLREQYF.

The chain is built from TRBV9 and TRBJ2-2; checking the TCRdb D call of TRBD2 is not possible without DNA. The CDR3 has 20 residues. Germline V lookup: CDR1 SGDLS, CDR2 YYNGEE. The chain's CDR3 is CASSVVPSGRTTANTGELFF. The full variable domain, with the rest looked up from reference TRBV9 and TRBJ2-2, is DSGVTQTPKHLITATGQRVTLRCSPRSGDLSVYWYQQSLDQGLQFLIQYYNGEERAKGNILERFSAQQFPDLHSELNLSSLELGDSALYFCASSVVPSGRTTANTGELFFGEGSRLTVL.

V gene TRBV20-1 combines with J gene TRBJ1-5. Germline-derived CDR1 and CDR2 are DFQATT and SNEGSKA (reference sequence). This CDR3 is 16 amino acids long. The CDR3 sequence: CTARDRRAGGNQPQHF.

The V and J genes are TRBV5-1 and TRBJ2-7. The germline gives CDR1 SGHRS, CDR2 YFSETQ. The CDR3 length is 14 residues. CDR3 amino acids: CASSLGRRSYEQYF.

This chain's CDR3 is CSAKGLAGNTGELFF. This chain joins TRBV20-1 and TRBJ2-2; TCRdb calls TRBD2, which cannot be checked without DNA. This CDR3 has 15 residues. Germline assignment: CDR1 DFQATT and CDR2 SNEGSKA (reference sequence).

The rearrangement links TRBV5-4 to TRBJ2-3; TCRdb designates TRBD2, a call that cannot be tested without DNA. The V gene's germline CDR1 is SGHNT and CDR2 YYREEE (reference sequence). The CDR3 is 16 residues long. The CDR3 sequence: CASSLRSSGSSDTQYF.

V and J are TRBV29-1 and TRBJ2-2. CDR1 and CDR2 (germline): SQVTM, ANQGSEA. The CDR3 contains 13 residues. The CDR3 reads CSVDSGSTGELFF.

V usage is TRBV29-1 and J usage is TRBJ2-7; the TCRdb D gene call, TRBD1, has no DNA to confirm it. Per germline, CDR1 SQVTM and CDR2 ANQGSEA. The CDR3 is made up of 12 amino acids. CDR3 residues: CSVEHRSNEQYF.

The chain has TRBV12-3 or TRBV12-4 and TRBJ2-1; the D gene TCRdb calls, TRBD1, cannot be checked with no DNA. The CDR3 extends over 14 amino acids. The CDR3 here is CASSSGTVPNEQFF.

V gene TRBV20-1 combines with J gene TRBJ2-1; TCRdb returns TRBD1, unconfirmable since there is no DNA. Germline loops: CDR1 DFQATT, CDR2 SNEGSKA (reference sequence). The CDR3 totals 17 residues. The CDR3 region is CSARDLRTGGSLNEQFF.

The rearrangement links TRBV27 to TRBJ1-4; TCRdb's D gene call, TRBD1, goes unchecked for lack of DNA. The CDR3 length is 14 residues. Germline V gives CDR1 MNHEY, CDR2 SMNVEV (reference sequence). The CDR3 loop reads CASSSGPGGEKLFF.

V gene TRBV7-3 combines with J gene TRBJ2-1; TCRdb calls TRBD2, which cannot be checked without DNA. Germline CDR1 and CDR2: SGHTA and FQGTGA. The CDR3 runs 16 residues. The CDR3 region is CASSLMGQRDHNEQFF.

The rearrangement joins TRBV11-2 to TRBJ2-1; TCRdb calls TRBD2, which cannot be checked without DNA. The CDR3 runs 16 residues. The germline CDR1 and CDR2 sequences are SGHAT and FQNNGV. The chain's CDR3 is CASSLPGSGGYNEQFF.

This chain joins TRBV29-1 and TRBJ2-1. CDR1 SQVTM and CDR2 ANQGSEA come from the germline V gene. The CDR3 runs 14 residues. CDR3 loop: CSVVYRSYYNEQFF.

The CDR3 loop reads CASSTRGARFF. This rearrangement joins TRBV3-1 to TRBJ2-1; the TCRdb call, TRBD2, lacks DNA for checking. The germline V gene encodes CDR1 LGHDT and CDR2 YNNKEL (reference sequence). This CDR3 spans 11 amino acids.

The rearrangement links TRBV19 to TRBJ2-1; checking the TCRdb D call of TRBD2 is not possible without DNA. The CDR3 length is 19 residues. Germline CDR1 and CDR2: LNHDA and SQIVND (reference sequence). The CDR3 loop reads CASSKLSLAGGPSYNEQFF.

The rearrangement links TRBV7-9 to TRBJ2-7; TCRdb indicates TRBD1, and absent DNA this call remains unverified. The CDR3 runs 14 residues. The germline gives CDR1 SEHNR, CDR2 FQNEAQ (reference sequence). This CDR3 is CASSSRDSPYEQYF.

The chain couples TRBV6-2 or TRBV6-3 to TRBJ2-7; absent DNA, TCRdb's TRBD2 call cannot be checked. The germline CDR1 and CDR2 sequences are MNHEY and SVGEGT. CDR3 length: 14 amino acids. CDR3 sequence: CASSFGPPLNEQYF.

This CDR3 is CASSQKGGDTQYF. The chain links TRBV7-9 to TRBJ2-3. Germline CDR1 is SEHNR and CDR2 is FQNEAQ (reference sequence). This CDR3 spans 13 amino acids.

The V gene is TRBV4-1, the J gene TRBJ1-6. The CDR3 runs to 16 residues. Per germline, CDR1 MGHRA and CDR2 YSYEKL. CDR3 amino acids: CASSQDFGGYNSPLHF.

The genes are TRBV7-9 and TRBJ1-1. The CDR3 is 11 residues long. Germline V gene data show CDR1 as SEHNR and CDR2 as FQNEAQ (reference sequence). The CDR3 loop reads CASSTITEAFF.

The CDR3 spells CASSSSLAEQFF. The rearrangement uses TRBV5-1 and TRBJ2-1; the D call of TRBD2 rests on TCRdb alone, since no DNA is present to check it. The CDR3 extends over 12 amino acids. The germline gives CDR1 SGHRS, CDR2 YFSETQ.

The chain couples TRBV5-1 to TRBJ2-1. This CDR3 contains 12 residues. The germline CDR1 and CDR2 sequences are SGHRS and YFSETQ. This CDR3 is CASSLSVNEQFF.

The chain combines TRBV28 with TRBJ2-2; without DNA, the TCRdb call of TRBD2 cannot be checked. This CDR3 region has 15 residues. Germline lookup yields CDR1 MDHEN and CDR2 SYDVKM. CDR3: CASRRAGLVTGELFF.

The chain is built from TRBV6-1 and TRBJ2-1; the TRBD1 assignment by TCRdb is unverifiable without DNA. The CDR3 sequence is 14 residues long. Germline CDR1 MNHNS, CDR2 SASEGT. The CDR3 here is CASSDRGFNNEQFF.

V is TRBV4-1 and J is TRBJ1-2; TCRdb's D gene call, TRBD1, goes unchecked for lack of DNA. The germline gives CDR1 MGHRA, CDR2 YSYEKL. The CDR3 covers 14 residues. The CDR3 is CASSQDRQYYGYTF.

The V call is TRBV18, the J call TRBJ2-1. This CDR3 has 11 amino acids. From germline, CDR1 is KGHSH and CDR2 LQKENI. CDR3 in amino acids: CASSLAEEQFF.